Listed here is a single T cell receptor (beta chain). Its antigen specificity is not known. Per-nucleotide qualities are absent, and no much larger clonotype sits a single base away. These data originate in a study of blood T cell repertoires in COVID-19 (dated by TCRdb to the early 2020s). With respect to the entire study: Samples from collaborators originated in the United States, Italy and Spain and spanned both the acute and convalescent phases of COVID-19. The dataset comprised deeply sampled blood TCRbeta repertoires from subjects exposed to, actively infected with, or recovered from COVID-19. The prospective study material was composed of cDNA or gDNA derived from T cells, B-cell-depleted T cells, or PBMCs. Sample metadata almost always included a de-identified subject ID, COVID-19 status, age in years and sex. Where available, HLA class I and class II types were taken from metadata supplied by the sample provider and were not determined by assay-based typing. Samples were obtained from the ongoing ImmuneRACE study (first 160 participants) and from 1,254 subjects provided by 6 global collaborators. The repertoires were released in a freely available public database intended as a resource for research on the immune response to SARS-CoV-2. The study at large found these results: The quantity of clinical and demographic metadata differed by source and by participant and was supplied without curation.

TCRbeta CDR3 regions were amplified from genomic DNA by means of the immunoSEQ Assay, a bias-controlled multiplex PCR. Per the original workflow: Within the assay, amplification of reference gene primers was used to estimate how many nucleated cells each sample contained. Sequence reads were collapsed and filtered to measure the absolute abundance of every unique TCRbeta CDR3 rearrangement. For each sample, productive Simpson clonality was calculated by taking the square root of Simpson's diversity index across productive rearrangements. The table was pulled from immuneACCESS by TCRdb, which kept in-frame rearrangements only. Such tables lose some clones; where checked, under half of the loss comes from unresolved V genes, and the rest has no known cause. V and J calls and clone size are those listed in that table; D and trimming were worked out from the DNA. This sample gives about 160,000 clones in total; roughly 90% of them show up just once. The top ten constitute about 6.6% of the sample.

V loses 7 bases at its end and J loses 4 bases; junction bases beyond the gene matches: 12. The CDR3 holds 18 amino acids from the cysteine to the phenylalanine. CDR3 DNA is the only sequence kept; it has 54 bases, read in frame from the first base. Based on the germline V gene (reference sequence), the CDR1 and CDR2 sequences are SEHNR and FQNEAQ. Participants in the prospective study were enrolled through a virtual design, were aged roughly 18 to 100 years, and lived in roughly 26 United States geographic areas. Cohort assignment in the prospective study relied on participant-reported clinical history from a screening survey and a study questionnaire. ImmuneRACE Cohort 3 recovered participants were defined by two consecutive negative NP/OP PCR tests, healthcare professional clearance, or symptom resolution. In the prospective study, whole blood, serum and a nasopharyngeal or oropharyngeal swab were collected from each participant by mobile phlebotomists. Over an approximately 2-month period, participants in the prospective study had the option of providing additional blood draws and questionnaires. Blood samples from the prospective study were shipped frozen or at room temperature prior to DNA extraction.

The sequencing input was PBMCs or T cells enriched from blood (not recorded which). The sequence links TRBV7-9 to TRBJ2-5; a stretch of 16 junction bases matches TRBD2. This sequence was found in a woman between 45 and 60 years old who had recovered from COVID-19. The CDR3 is CASTYPGTSGGVRETQYF. The nucleotides read TGTGCCAGCACCTACCCCGGGACTAGCGGGGGGGTCCGAGAGACCCAGTACTTC.